The 23 T cell receptor beta chains listed next were all sequenced from one sample in a study of shared clonotypes between healthy human individuals. The method was immunoSEQ multiplex PCR; TCRdb's version includes in-frame clones alone and lacks a portion of them. Of roughly 2,000,000 clones in the sample, over 85% were seen once. Cells designated naive CD8 were CD45RO-negative and were positively selected for CCR7, with terminally differentiated effector memory CD45RA+ cells excluded. Sequenced input: naive CD8+ T cells sorted from blood. These receptors all come from a man aged 18 to 30 in good health.

The chain carries TRBV7-8 and TRBJ2-7; 11 nucleotides match TRBD2. CDR3 length equals 15 residues. Losses at the gene ends were 5 bases for V and 4 bases for J; bases not matched to a gene: 7. Germline CDR1 reads SGHVS; CDR2 reads FQNEAQ. The CDR3 reads CASSPHSGGAYEQYF. CDR3 DNA: TGTGCCAGCAGCCCCCATAGCGGGGGGGCTTACGAGCAGTACTTC.

The chain links TRBV7-9 to TRBJ2-5; unclear D gene. Per germline, CDR1 SEHNR and CDR2 FQNEAQ (reference sequence). The CDR3 runs to 14 residues. V was shortened by 1 base and J by 5 bases, with 11 bases between the two germline ends. The CDR3, as DNA: TGTGCCAGCAGCTTAGGGGGAATGGGGGAGACCCAGTACTTC. Translating gives CASSLGGMGETQYF.

V usage is TRBV7-9 and J usage is TRBJ1-6, with D unclear. Per germline, CDR1 SEHNR and CDR2 FQNEAQ (reference sequence). The CDR3 loop spans 14 amino acids. V gave up 4 bases and J gave up 8 bases, with 12 bases separating them. The CDR3 DNA sequence: TGTGCCAGCAGCTCCTCGACACAGTATTCACCCCTCCACTTT. Translation gives CASSSSTQYSPLHF.

The CDR3 DNA follows: TGTGCCAGCAGCTGGGCGGGGGGGCCCGCTCAAGAGCAGTACTTC. Amino acids: CASSWAGGPAQEQYF. The J gene is TRBJ2-7, the V gene TRBV11-2; 9 positions agree with TRBD2. Germline V gives CDR1 SGHAT, CDR2 FQNNGV. The CDR3 has 15 amino acids. J gave up 7 bases and V 4 bases, and 11 bases lay outside the gene matches.

DNA for the CDR3: TGCAGCGTTGAAGACCAGGATGTCTATGGCTACACCTTC. Protein: CSVEDQDVYGYTF. This sequence joins TRBV29-1 and TRBJ1-2; D call uncertain. The germline V gene encodes CDR1 SQVTM and CDR2 ANQGSEA. The CDR3 runs to 13 residues. V was trimmed by 0 bases and J by 4 bases, leaving 9 bases between them.

This chain connects TRBV19 to TRBJ1-1; D gene ambiguous. This CDR3 has 14 residues. Germline CDR1 and CDR2: LNHDA and SQIVND (reference sequence). Trimming took 5 bases from V and 0 from J, leaving 10 bases between them. Here the CDR3 DNA reads TGTGCCAGTAGTCCATGGAGGATGAACACTGAAGCTTTCTTT. Its protein product is CASSPWRMNTEAFF. Together with reference TRBV19 and TRBJ1-1, the CDR3 gives the full variable domain: DGGITQSPKYLFRKEGQNVTLSCEQNLNHDAMYWYRQDPGQGLRLIYYSQIVNDFQKGDIAEGYSVSREKKESFPLTVTSAQKNPTAFYLCASSPWRMNTEAFFGQGTRLTVV.

The V gene is TRBV13, the J gene TRBJ1-2; D remains ambiguous. The V gene lost 5 bases and the J gene lost 9 bases, with 16 bases spanning the gap. In germline, CDR1 is PRHDT, CDR2 FYEKMQ (reference sequence). CDR3 size: 13 residues. CDR3 protein: CASSPPRPESYTF. Here the CDR3 DNA reads TGTGCCAGCAGCCCTCCTCGCCCGGAGAGCTACACCTTC.

This clone was seen a few times. The chain joins TRBV6-5 to TRBJ2-7; unclear D gene. Germline-derived CDR1 and CDR2 are MNHEY and SVGAGI. This CDR3 has 12 amino acids. Trimming pared 2 bases from V and 5 bases from J, leaving 7 bases between. The CDR3: CASSYDGNEQYF. The CDR3 DNA reads as TGTGCCAGCAGTTACGACGGTAACGAGCAGTACTTC.

As to this clone: Other DNA sequences in this specimen translate into the identical CDR3. The chain joins TRBV27 to TRBJ2-1, with 11 bases fitting TRBD2. V dropped 2 bases and J dropped 4; count of bases not matched to a gene: 4. CDR1 and CDR2 (germline): MNHEY, SMNVEV (reference sequence). This CDR3 comprises 16 residues. The CDR3 coding sequence is TGTGCCAGCAGTTTAGTAGCGGGGGGGCCTTACAATGAGCAGTTCTTC. The encoded protein is CASSLVAGGPYNEQFF.

The sample holds a few counts of this clone. The chain employs TRBV7-9 and TRBJ1-2; D is uncertain. The CDR3 totals 14 residues. V lost 0 bases, J lost 8 bases, and 13 bases lay in between. Germline lookup yields CDR1 SEHNR and CDR2 FQNEAQ (reference sequence). CDR3 DNA: TGTGCCAGCAGCTTAGCGGACCGACCGGCGGGCTACACCTTC. It yields the protein CASSLADRPAGYTF.

V gene TRBV6-5 combines with J gene TRBJ2-7, with 9 nucleotides matching TRBD1. CDR3 length: 15 amino acids. The germline V gene encodes CDR1 MNHEY and CDR2 SVGAGI. With V trimmed by 6 bases and J by 4 bases, 10 bases remained unmatched. The CDR3 sequence is CASSETGGWSYEQYF. The DNA of the CDR3 is TGTGCCAGCAGCGAAACAGGGGGCTGGAGTTACGAGCAGTACTTC.

The chain has TRBV6-5 and TRBJ2-1; D uncertain. CDR1 is MNHEY and CDR2 is SVGAGI in the germline V gene. The CDR3 consists of 13 residues. V was trimmed by 4 bases and J by 4 bases, leaving 8 bases between them. CDR3 sequence: CASSSADYNEQFF. CDR3 sequence (DNA): TGTGCCAGCAGTTCGGCGGATTACAATGAGCAGTTCTTC.

The V gene is TRBV9, the J gene TRBJ2-3; D is possibly TRBD2 (6 bases). Trimming took 4 bases from V and 2 from J, leaving 11 bases between them. Per germline, CDR1 SGDLS and CDR2 YYNGEE. CDR3 length equals 14 residues. This CDR3 reads CASSSGVSTDTQYF. CDR3 DNA sequence: TGTGCCAGCAGCTCGGGGGTGTCCACAGATACGCAGTATTTT.

This clone was seen only once. The chain has TRBV5-4 and TRBJ2-1, with D possibly TRBD1 on 5 matching bases. In germline, CDR1 is SGHNT, CDR2 YYREEE (reference sequence). Trimming removed 3 bases at V and 4 bases at J, with 20 bases between. The CDR3 loop spans 17 amino acids. CDR3 nucleotides: TGTGCCAGCAGCTCACTGGCAGGGAAGGATGTGTACAATGAGCAGTTCTTC. Amino acid sequence: CASSSLAGKDVYNEQFF.

The chain employs TRBV27 and TRBJ2-7; maybe TRBD1 (5 bases). CDR3 length: 13 residues. V lost 0 bases to trimming and J lost 5 bases, with 8 bases between them. The germline V gene has CDR1 MNHEY and CDR2 SMNVEV (reference sequence). The CDR3 region is CASSLSRAHEQYF. The CDR3 DNA is TGTGCCAGCAGTTTATCCAGGGCCCACGAGCAGTACTTC.

V is TRBV6-6 and J is TRBJ1-5; 8 nucleotides agree with TRBD1. V lost 6 bases and J lost 3; bases outside the gene matches: 7. CDR3 length equals 15 residues. Germline CDR1 is MNHNY and CDR2 is SVGAGI (reference sequence). In nucleotides, the CDR3 is TGTGCCAGCAGGACCCCGGACAGGGTCAATCAGCCCCAGCATTTT. Protein sequence: CASRTPDRVNQPQHF.

The chain links TRBV28 to TRBJ2-3; 8 positions agree with TRBD2. Trimming cost V 3 bases and J 2 bases; bases outside gene matches: 4. This CDR3 is 15 amino acids long. Germline assignment: CDR1 MDHEN and CDR2 SYDVKM. The CDR3 loop reads CASSLRGVDTDTQYF. CDR3 sequence (DNA): TGTGCCAGCAGTTTGCGGGGGGTGGACACAGATACGCAGTATTTT.

DNA for the CDR3: TGTGCCTGGAGTCCCGTGGGGGGCAATCAGCCCCAGCATTTT. Amino acid sequence: CAWSPVGGNQPQHF. The chain links TRBV30 to TRBJ1-5; D is possibly TRBD1 (5 bases). The V gene lost 2 bases and the J gene lost 2 bases, with 10 bases spanning the gap. This CDR3 is 14 amino acids long. The germline V gene has CDR1 GTSNPN and CDR2 SVGIG (reference sequence).

With regard to this clone: Other DNA sequences within the sample encode an identical CDR3. This chain connects TRBV29-1 to TRBJ2-7; maybe TRBD1 (6 bases). CDR1 is SQVTM, CDR2 ANQGSEA, per germline. The CDR3 has 13 residues. Between the trimmed V and J ends, which lost 5 bases and 0 bases, there was a span of 11 bases. Written as DNA, the CDR3 is TGCAGCGTTTCAAGGGACAACTCCTACGAGCAGTACTTC. Translation: CSVSRDNSYEQYF.

Only one count was recorded for this clone. The rearrangement uses TRBV19 and TRBJ2-3, with unresolved D. Germline loops: CDR1 LNHDA, CDR2 SQIVND (reference sequence). The CDR3 loop spans 16 amino acids. V lost 5 bases to trimming and J lost 2 bases, with 17 bases between them. CDR3 DNA sequence: TGTGCCAGTAGTTTCTCGCCGGCACGCGCCACAGATACGCAGTATTTT. This encodes CASSFSPARATDTQYF.

The chain employs TRBV7-9 and TRBJ1-1; 8 positions match TRBD1. The germline V gene has CDR1 SEHNR and CDR2 FQNEAQ (reference sequence). The junction had 7 bases not matched to a gene; V was cut back by 7 bases and J by 6 bases. This CDR3 has 13 residues. CDR3 region: CASKNRGDSEAFF. Here the CDR3 DNA reads TGTGCCAGCAAGAACAGGGGGGACTCTGAAGCTTTCTTT.

About this clone: Additional DNA sequences in this sample encode the identical CDR3. This chain uses TRBV18 with TRBJ2-3, with D perhaps matching TRBD1 or TRBD2 (5 bases each). CDR3 length equals 13 residues. The V gene lost 4 bases and the J gene lost 3 bases, with 8 bases spanning the gap. The germline V gene encodes CDR1 KGHSH and CDR2 LQKENI. For the CDR3, the DNA is TGTGCCAGCTCACGGGGGACGACAGATACGCAGTATTTT. It translates to CASSRGTTDTQYF.

Details on this clone: This specimen includes other DNA sequences encoding the same CDR3. The chain is built from TRBV30 and TRBJ2-7, with no clear D. Between the trimmed V and J ends, which lost 4 bases and 1 base, there was a span of 8 bases. The germline V gene encodes CDR1 GTSNPN and CDR2 SVGIG (reference sequence). The CDR3 contains 12 residues. CDR3 sequence (DNA): TGTGCCTGGACTTCCGGTTCCTACGAGCAGTACTTC. Residues: CAWTSGSYEQYF.